Here is one T cell receptor (beta chain) with its context. Its target is unknown. The data were taken from a study of cytomegalovirus exposure and HLA in healthy donors. Study results and caveats: A later analysis associated 16,000 or so TCR beta sequences with HLA alleles at a 0.05 false discovery rate. Association of a missense DCLRE1C variant with TCR beta V- and J-gene trimming was reported in a later analysis. Later findings reportedly placed an Asian-associated ancestry cluster below the approximately 620-donor mean for N-insertions.

This PCR relied on a set of 60 Vbeta primers and 13 Jbeta primers. As processed by the authors: Later, 75 million to 100 million unique TCR beta chains were counted in an analysis, and roughly 11 million of them were shared. Only in-frame clones appear in the TCRdb table, and some are missing; sequencing was by immunoSEQ multiplex PCR. That table gives V, J and clone size, and the DNA gave D and trimming. Of 95,000 to 110,000 clones detected, approximately 80% appear once; the ten largest clones hold 4.2%. Sequenced input: PBMCs. The origin of this receptor is a male donor in good health and CMV-seronegative.

As DNA, the CDR3 is TGTGCCAGCAGCCACGGGACAGGGGTTCAGCCCCAGCATTTT. As protein: CASSHGTGVQPQHF. J is TRBJ1-5 and V is TRBV5-6; 10 bases align to TRBD1. Losses at the gene ends were 4 bases for V and 6 bases for J; bases not matched to a gene: 4. The CDR3 has 14 amino acids. Per germline, CDR1 SGHDT and CDR2 YYEEEE.